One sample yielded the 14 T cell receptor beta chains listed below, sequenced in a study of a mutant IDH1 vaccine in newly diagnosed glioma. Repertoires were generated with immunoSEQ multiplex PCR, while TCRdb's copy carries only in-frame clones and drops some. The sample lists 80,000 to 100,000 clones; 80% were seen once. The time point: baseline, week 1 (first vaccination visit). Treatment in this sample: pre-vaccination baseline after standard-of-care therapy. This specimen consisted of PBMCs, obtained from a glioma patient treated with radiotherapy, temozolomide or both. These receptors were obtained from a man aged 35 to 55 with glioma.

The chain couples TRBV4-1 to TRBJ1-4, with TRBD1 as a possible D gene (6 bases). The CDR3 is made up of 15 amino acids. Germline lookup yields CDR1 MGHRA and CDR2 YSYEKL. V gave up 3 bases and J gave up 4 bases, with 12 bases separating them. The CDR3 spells CASSHDQGNNEKLFF. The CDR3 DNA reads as TGCGCCAGCAGCCATGATCAGGGGAATAATGAAAAACTGTTTTTT.

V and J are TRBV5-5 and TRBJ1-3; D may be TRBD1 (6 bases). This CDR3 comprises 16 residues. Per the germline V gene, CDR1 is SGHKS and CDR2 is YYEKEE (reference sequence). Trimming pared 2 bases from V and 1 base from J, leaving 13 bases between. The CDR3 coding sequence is TGTGCCAGCAGCTTCGGGATTACAGGGTCTGGAAACACCATATATTTT. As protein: CASSFGITGSGNTIYF.

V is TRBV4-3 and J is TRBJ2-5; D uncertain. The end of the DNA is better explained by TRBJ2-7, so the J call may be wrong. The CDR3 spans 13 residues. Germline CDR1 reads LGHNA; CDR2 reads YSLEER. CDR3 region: CASSQEEGYEQYF. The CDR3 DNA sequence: TGCGCCAGCAGCCAAGAGGAAGGTTACGAGCAGTACTTC.

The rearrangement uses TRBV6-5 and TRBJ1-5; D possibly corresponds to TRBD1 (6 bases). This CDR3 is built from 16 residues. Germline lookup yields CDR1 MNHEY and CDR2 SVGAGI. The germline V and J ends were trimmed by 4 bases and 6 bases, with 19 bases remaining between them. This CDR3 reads CASSFRMTGGGQPQHF. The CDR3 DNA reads TGTGCCAGCAGTTTTCGAATGACCGGGGGCGGTCAGCCCCAGCATTTT.

CDR3 DNA sequence: TGTGCCAGCAGCTCCACCCGGTGGAGCGGGAGCGATGAGCAGTTCTTC. This sequence encodes CASSSTRWSGSDEQFF. The chain links TRBV7-3 to TRBJ2-1, with 8 positions matching TRBD2. Germline trimming cut 4 bases from V and 8 bases from J; bases unmatched to any gene: 13. The germline gives CDR1 SGHTA, CDR2 FQGTGA. This CDR3 spans 16 amino acids.

CDR3 in DNA: TGTGCCAGCAATCCCACCGGGACATTTCATTCACCCCTCCACTTT. It specifies CASNPTGTFHSPLHF. The chain employs TRBV6-5 and TRBJ1-6, with D possibly TRBD1 on 6 matching bases. The CDR3 has 15 amino acids. Trimming removed 7 bases at V and 8 bases at J, with 18 bases between. The germline CDR1 and CDR2 sequences are MNHEY and SVGAGI.

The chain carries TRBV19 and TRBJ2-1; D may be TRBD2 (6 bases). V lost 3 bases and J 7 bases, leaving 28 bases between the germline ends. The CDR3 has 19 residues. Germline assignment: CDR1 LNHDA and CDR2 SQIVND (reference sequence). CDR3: CASSMSNTAMRSRENEQFF. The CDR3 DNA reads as TGTGCCAGTAGTATGTCCAATACCGCCATGCGGAGCCGGGAGAATGAGCAGTTCTTC.

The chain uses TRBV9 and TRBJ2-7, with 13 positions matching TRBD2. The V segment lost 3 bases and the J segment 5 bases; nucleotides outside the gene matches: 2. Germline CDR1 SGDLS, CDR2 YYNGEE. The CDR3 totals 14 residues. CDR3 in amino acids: CASSALAGGHEQYF. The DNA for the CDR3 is TGTGCCAGCAGCGCACTAGCGGGAGGGCACGAGCAGTACTTC.

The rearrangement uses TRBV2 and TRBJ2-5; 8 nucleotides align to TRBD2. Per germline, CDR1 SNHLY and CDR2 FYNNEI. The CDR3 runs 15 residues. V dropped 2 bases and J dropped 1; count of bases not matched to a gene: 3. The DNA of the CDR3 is TGTGCCAGCAGTGAATTTGCGGGAGGCCAAGAGACCCAGTACTTC. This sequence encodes CASSEFAGGQETQYF.

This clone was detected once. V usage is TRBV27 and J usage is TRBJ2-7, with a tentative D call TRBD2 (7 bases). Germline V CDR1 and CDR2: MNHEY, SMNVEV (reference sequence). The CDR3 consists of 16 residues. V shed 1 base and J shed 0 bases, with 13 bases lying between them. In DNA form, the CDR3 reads TGTGCCAGCAGTTTATGGGGGGGCGGGAGCTCCTACGAGCAGTACTTC. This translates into CASSLWGGGSSYEQYF.

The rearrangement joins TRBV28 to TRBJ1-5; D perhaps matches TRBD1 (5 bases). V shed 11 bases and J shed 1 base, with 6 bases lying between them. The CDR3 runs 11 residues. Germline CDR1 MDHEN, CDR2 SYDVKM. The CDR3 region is CAGGSNQPQHF. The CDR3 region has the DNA TGTGCCGGGGGGAGCAATCAGCCCCAGCATTTT.

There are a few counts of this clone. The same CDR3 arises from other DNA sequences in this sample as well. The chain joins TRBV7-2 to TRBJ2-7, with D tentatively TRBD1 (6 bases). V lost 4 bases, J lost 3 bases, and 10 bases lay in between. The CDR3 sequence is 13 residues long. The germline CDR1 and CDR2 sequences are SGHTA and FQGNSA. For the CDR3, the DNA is TGTGCCAGCAGCTCCCCGGACAGCTACGAGCAGTACTTC. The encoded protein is CASSSPDSYEQYF.

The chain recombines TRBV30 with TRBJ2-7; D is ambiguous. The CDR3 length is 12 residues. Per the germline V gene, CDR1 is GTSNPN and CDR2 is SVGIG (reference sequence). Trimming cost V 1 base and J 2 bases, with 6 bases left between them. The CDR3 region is CAWSDGPYEQYF. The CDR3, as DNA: TGTGCCTGGAGTGACGGACCCTACGAGCAGTACTTC.

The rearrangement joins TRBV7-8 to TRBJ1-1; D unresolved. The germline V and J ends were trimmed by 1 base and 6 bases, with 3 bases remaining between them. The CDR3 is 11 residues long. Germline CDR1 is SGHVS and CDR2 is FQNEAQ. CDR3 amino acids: CASSLGSEAFF. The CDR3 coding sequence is TGTGCCAGCAGCTTAGGGTCTGAAGCTTTCTTT.